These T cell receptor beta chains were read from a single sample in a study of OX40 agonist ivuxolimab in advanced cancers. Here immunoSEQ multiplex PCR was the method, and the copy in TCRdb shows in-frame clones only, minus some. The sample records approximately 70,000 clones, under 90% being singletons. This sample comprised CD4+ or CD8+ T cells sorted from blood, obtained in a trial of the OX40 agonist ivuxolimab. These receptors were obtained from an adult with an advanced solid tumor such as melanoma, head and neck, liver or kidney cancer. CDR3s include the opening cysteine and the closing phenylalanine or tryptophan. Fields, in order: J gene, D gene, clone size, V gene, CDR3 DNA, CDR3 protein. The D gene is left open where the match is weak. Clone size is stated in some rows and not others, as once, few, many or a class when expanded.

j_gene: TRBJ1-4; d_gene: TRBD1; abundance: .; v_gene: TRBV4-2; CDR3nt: TGTGCCAGCAGCCCACAGGGGGCAGCTAATGAAAAACTGTTTTTT; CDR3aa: CASSPQGAANEKLFF
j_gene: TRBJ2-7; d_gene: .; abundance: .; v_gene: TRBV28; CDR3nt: TGTGCCAGCAGTCCCTCAGACAGAGACTCTTACGAGCAGTACTTC; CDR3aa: CASSPSDRDSYEQYF
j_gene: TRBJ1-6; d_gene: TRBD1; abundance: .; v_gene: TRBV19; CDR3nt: TGTGCCAGTAGTCGCCACTGGACAGGGGACTTGGATTCACCCCTCCACTTT; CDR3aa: CASSRHWTGDLDSPLHF
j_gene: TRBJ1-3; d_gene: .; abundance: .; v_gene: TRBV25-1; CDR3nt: TGTGCCAGCAGTGAGGGGTACGAGCTCTTCTCTGGAAACACCATATATTTT; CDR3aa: CASSEGYELFSGNTIYF
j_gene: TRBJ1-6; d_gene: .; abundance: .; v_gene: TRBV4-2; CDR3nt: TGTGCCAGCAGCGCGGGACGGCACAATTCACCCCTCCACTTT; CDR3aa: CASSAGRHNSPLHF
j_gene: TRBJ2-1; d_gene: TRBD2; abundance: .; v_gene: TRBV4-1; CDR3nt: TGCGCCAGCAGCCTCCGACTAGCGGGGTACAATGAGCAGTTCTTC; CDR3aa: CASSLRLAGYNEQFF
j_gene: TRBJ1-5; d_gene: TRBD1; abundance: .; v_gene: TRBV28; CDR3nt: TGTGCCAGCAATCTCGGGGGGACAGGGGGTCTGTGGCCCCAGCATTTT; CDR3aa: CASNLGGTGGLWPQHF
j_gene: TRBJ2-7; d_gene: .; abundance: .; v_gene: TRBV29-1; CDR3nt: TGCAGCGCCCAGTCGAGCTCCTACGAGCAGTACTTC; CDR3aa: CSAQSSSYEQYF
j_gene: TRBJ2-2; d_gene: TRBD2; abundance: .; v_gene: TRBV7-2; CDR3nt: TGTGCCAGCAGGTCGACCCTTAGCGGGAGCGGCACCGGGGAGCTGTTTTTT; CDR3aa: CASRSTLSGSGTGELFF
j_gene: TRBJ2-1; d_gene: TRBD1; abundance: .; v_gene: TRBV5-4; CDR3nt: TGTGCCAGCAGCCCCAACCGGGACAGGACGGCTGAGCAGTTCTTC; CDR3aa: CASSPNRDRTAEQFF
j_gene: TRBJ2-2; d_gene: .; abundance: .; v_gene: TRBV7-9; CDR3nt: TGTGCCAGCAGGAGAGAGGCCGGGGAGCTGTTTTTT; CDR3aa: CASRREAGELFF
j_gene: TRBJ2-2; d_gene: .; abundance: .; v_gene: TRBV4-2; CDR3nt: TGTGCCAGCAGCCAAATAACAGGGAGCGGTCCTGCCGGGGAGCTGTTTTTT; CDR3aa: CASSQITGSGPAGELFF
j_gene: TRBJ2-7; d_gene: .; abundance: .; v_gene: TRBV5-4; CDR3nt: TGTGCCAGCAGCTCCATCGGGGTAGCCTACGAGCAGTACTTC; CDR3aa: CASSSIGVAYEQYF
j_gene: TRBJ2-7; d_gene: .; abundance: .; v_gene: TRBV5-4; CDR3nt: TGTGCCAGCAGTCGCGGATCAGCCTACGAGCAGTACTTC; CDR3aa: CASSRGSAYEQYF
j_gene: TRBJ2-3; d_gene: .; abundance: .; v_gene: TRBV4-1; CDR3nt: TGCGCCAGCAGCCAAAGGGTCGATCAGAGTACGCAGTATTTT; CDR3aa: CASSQRVDQSTQYF
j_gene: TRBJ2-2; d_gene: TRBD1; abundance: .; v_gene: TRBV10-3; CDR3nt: TGTGCCTCGTCCGGGACAGGAGACACCGGGGAGCTGTTTTTT; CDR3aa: CASSGTGDTGELFF
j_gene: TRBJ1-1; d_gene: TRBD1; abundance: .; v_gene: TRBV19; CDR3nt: TGTGCCAGTAGTATAGATCTCAAAAGACAGGGGGCCAGAATAATGAACACTGAAGCTTTCTTT; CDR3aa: CASSIDLKRQGARIMNTEAFF
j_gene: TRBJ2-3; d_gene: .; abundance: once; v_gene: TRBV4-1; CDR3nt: TGCGCCAGCAGTCGATTGGTGGGGGGTGTCGATACGCAGTATTTT; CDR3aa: CASSRLVGGVDTQYF
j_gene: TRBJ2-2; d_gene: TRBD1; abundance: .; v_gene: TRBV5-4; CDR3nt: TGTGCCAGCAGCTTGGACAGGGGAACCGGGGAGCTGTTTTTT; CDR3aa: CASSLDRGTGELFF
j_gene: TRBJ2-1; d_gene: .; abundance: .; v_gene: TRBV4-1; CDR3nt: TGCGCCAGCAGCCAAGACACACGGTACAATGAGCAGTTCTTC; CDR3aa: CASSQDTRYNEQFF
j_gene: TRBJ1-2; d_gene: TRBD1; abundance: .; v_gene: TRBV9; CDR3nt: TGTGCCAGCAGCGTAGGAGAGGGACAGACCTACTATGGCTACACCTTC; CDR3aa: CASSVGEGQTYYGYTF
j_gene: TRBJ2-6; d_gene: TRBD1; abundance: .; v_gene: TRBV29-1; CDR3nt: TGCAGCGTTGAAGAGACAGGGGGGTTAGCTGGGGCCAACGTCCTGACTTTC; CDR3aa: CSVEETGGLAGANVLTF
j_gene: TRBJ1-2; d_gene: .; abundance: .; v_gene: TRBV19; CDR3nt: TGTGCCAGTAGTATCGACAGGCTTCCAACTTATAACTATGGCTACACCTTC; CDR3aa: CASSIDRLPTYNYGYTF
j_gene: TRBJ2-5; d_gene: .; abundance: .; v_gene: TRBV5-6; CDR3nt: TGTGCCAGCAGTTTGGCAGGGACGGGGGACGAGACCCAGTACTTC; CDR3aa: CASSLAGTGDETQYF
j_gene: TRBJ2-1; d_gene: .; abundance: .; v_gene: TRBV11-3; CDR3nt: TGTGCCAGCAGCTTAGGTATGGTGCCCCCCTACAATGAGCAGTTCTTC; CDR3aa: CASSLGMVPPYNEQFF
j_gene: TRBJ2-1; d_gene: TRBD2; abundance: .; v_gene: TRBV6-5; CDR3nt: TGTGCCAGCAGGCCCGGGACTAGCGGATGGGATGAGCAGTTCTTC; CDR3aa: CASRPGTSGWDEQFF
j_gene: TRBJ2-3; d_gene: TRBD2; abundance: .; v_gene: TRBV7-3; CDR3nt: TGTGCCAGCAGCCCCCTAGCGGGAGGAGCGGGAGATACGCAGTATTTT; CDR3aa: CASSPLAGGAGDTQYF
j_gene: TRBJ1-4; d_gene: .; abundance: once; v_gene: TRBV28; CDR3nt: TGTGCCAGCAGGCCTCGACCTGAAGGAAAACTGTTTTTT; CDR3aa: CASRPRPEGKLFF
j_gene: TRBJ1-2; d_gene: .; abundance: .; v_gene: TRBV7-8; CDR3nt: TGTGCCAGCAGTTACGGTGACTATGGCTACACCTTC; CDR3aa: CASSYGDYGYTF
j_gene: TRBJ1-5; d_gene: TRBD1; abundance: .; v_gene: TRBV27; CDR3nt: TGTGCCAGCAGTCCCGACAGGGTGGGAAATCAGCCCCAGCATTTT; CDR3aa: CASSPDRVGNQPQHF
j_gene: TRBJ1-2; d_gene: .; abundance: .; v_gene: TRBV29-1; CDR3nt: TGCAGCGTTACAGGGTCAGGCTATGGCTACACCTTC; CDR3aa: CSVTGSGYGYTF
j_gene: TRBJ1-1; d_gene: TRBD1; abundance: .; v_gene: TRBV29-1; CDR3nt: TGCAGCGTCGATAACAGGGGGGGCACTGAAGCTTTCTTT; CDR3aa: CSVDNRGGTEAFF
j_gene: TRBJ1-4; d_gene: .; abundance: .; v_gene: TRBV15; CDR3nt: TGTGCCACCAGCAGAGCTAATGAAAAACTGTTTTTT; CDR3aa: CATSRANEKLFF
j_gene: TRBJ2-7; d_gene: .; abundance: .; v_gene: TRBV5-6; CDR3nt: TGTGCCAGCAGCCTTACAGGCTACGAGCAGTACTTC; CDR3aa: CASSLTGYEQYF
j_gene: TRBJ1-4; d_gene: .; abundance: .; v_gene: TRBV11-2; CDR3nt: TGTGCCAGCAGCCCTCAGGGCGGGATTATCGAAAAACTGTTTTTT; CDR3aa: CASSPQGGIIEKLFF
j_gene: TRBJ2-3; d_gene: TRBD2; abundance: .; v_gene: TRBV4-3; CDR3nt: TGCGCCAGCGCATCCCGGGGGACTACCACAGATACGCAGTATTTT; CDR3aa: CASASRGTTTDTQYF
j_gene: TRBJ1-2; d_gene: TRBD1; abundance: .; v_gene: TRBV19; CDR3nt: TGTGCCAGTAGTATAGATCCCCGGGACAGGTATAACTATGGCTACACCTTC; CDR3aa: CASSIDPRDRYNYGYTF
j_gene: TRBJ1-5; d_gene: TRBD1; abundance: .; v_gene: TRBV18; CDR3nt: TGTGCCAGCTCATCAAGACAGGGCGGTCAGCCCCAGCATTTT; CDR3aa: CASSSRQGGQPQHF
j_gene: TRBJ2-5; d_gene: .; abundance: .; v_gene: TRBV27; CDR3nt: TGTGCCAGCAGTTGGTTAGCCCCCGTGAGGGGCCAAGAGACCCAGTACTTC; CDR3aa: CASSWLAPVRGQETQYF
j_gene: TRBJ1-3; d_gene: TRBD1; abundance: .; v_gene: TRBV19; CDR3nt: TGTGCCAGTCATCCCGACAGGGCTGGGAACACCATATATTTT; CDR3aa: CASHPDRAGNTIYF
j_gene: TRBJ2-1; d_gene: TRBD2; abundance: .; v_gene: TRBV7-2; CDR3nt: TGTGCCAGCAGCTTAGAGACTAGCGGGAGCGGGAATGAGCAGTTCTTC; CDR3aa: CASSLETSGSGNEQFF
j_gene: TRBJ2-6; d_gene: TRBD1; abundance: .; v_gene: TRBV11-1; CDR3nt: TGTGCCAGCAGCCCGCTGCAGGGACAGGGGGCTGGGGCCAACGTCCTGACTTTC; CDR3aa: CASSPLQGQGAGANVLTF
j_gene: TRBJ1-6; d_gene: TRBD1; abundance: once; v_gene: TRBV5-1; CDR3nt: TGTGCCAGCAGCTTGGGACAGTCCTATTCACCCCTCCACTTT; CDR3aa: CASSLGQSYSPLHF
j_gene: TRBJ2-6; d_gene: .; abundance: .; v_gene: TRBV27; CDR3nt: TGTGCCAGCAGTTCAAACCCGGGTGGACCTGGGGCCAACGTCCTGACTTTC; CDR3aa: CASSSNPGGPGANVLTF
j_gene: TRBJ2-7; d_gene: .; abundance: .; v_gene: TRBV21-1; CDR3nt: TGTGCCAGCAGCACCAAACCAAAGGTCAGTACCTACGAGCAGTACTTC; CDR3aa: CASSTKPKVSTYEQYF
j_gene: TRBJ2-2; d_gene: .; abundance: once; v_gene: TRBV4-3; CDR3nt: TGCGCCAGCAGCCAAGAGGGATTCGCGAACACCGGGGAGCTGTTTTTT; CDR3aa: CASSQEGFANTGELFF
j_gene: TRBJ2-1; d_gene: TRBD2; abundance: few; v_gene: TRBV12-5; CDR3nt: TGTGCTAGTGGTTTGGTGGTTCCCATCGTAGCGGGAGGCCTACCTAACAATGAGCAGTTCTTC; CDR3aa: CASGLVVPIVAGGLPNNEQFF
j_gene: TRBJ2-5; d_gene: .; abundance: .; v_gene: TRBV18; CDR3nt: TGTGCCAGCTCGCTAAAAGAGACCCAGTACTTC; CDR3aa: CASSLKETQYF
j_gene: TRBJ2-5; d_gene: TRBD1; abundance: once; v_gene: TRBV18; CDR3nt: TGTGCCAGCTCACCACGACAGGGGTACCAAGAGACCCAGTACTTC; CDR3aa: CASSPRQGYQETQYF
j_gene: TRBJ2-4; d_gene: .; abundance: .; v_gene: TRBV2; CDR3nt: TGTGCCAGCAGCGATGACATAACAGGGAGAAAAGCCAAAAACATTCAGTACTTC; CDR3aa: CASSDDITGRKAKNIQYF
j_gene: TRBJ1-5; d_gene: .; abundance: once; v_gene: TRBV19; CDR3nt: TGTGCCAGTAGTATAGTTCACAGCAATCAGCCCCAGCATTTT; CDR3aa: CASSIVHSNQPQHF
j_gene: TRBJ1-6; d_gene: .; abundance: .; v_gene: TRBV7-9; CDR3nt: TGTGCCAGCAGCTATACGGAGAATTCACCCCTCCACTTT; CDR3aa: CASSYTENSPLHF
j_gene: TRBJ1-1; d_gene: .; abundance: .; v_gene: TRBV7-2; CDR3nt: TGTGCCAGCAGCCCCAGTTGGGGGAACACTGAAGCTTTCTTT; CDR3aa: CASSPSWGNTEAFF
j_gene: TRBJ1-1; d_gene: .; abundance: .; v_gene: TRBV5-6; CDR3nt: TGTGCCAGCAGCTTGATGGGGAACACTGAAGCTTTCTTT; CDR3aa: CASSLMGNTEAFF
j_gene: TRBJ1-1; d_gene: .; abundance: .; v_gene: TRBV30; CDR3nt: TGTGCCTGTGCAGGGAGAACTGAAGCTTTCTTT; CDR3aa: CACAGRTEAFF
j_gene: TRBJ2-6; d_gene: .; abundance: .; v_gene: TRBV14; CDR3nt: TGTGCCAGCAGCCAACCCGGCGCCTCTGGGGCCAACGTCCTGACTTTC; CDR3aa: CASSQPGASGANVLTF
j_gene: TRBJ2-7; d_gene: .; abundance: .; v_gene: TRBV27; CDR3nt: TGTGCCAGCGCGAGGGAGAAGGGGGAGCGCGAGCAGTACTTC; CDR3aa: CASAREKGEREQYF
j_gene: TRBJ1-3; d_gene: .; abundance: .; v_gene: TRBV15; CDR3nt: TGTGCCACCAGCAGAGGAAAGGGGTTTGGAAACACCATATATTTT; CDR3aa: CATSRGKGFGNTIYF
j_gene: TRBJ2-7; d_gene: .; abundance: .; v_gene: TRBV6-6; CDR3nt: TGTGCCAGTCTACCCTCCGGGACACCGAGCTCCTACGAGCAGTACTTC; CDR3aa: CASLPSGTPSSYEQYF
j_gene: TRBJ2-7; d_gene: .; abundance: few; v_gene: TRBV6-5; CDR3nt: TGTGCCAGCAGTTACCACCACTCTAATGAAGAGCAGTACTTC; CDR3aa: CASSYHHSNEEQYF